This TCR beta chain was profiled in a study of human T cells and chemical hapten exposure. The study, taken as a whole, reports: Counts of TCRs above 1 in 1000 frequency stayed unchanged with DPC sensitization.

The CDR3 loop spans 13 amino acids. The germline V and J ends were trimmed by 4 bases and 8 bases, with 12 bases remaining between them. Looked up from germline, CDR1 is SGHRS and CDR2 is YFSETQ. A few counts support this clonotype. The antigen is undetermined. Library preparation tagged each individual cDNA molecule with a unique molecular identifier. TCRdb re-analysed the RACE reads in MiXCR, keeping a single row per CDR3 protein. The sample yields over 100,000 distinct CDR3 sequences, roughly 10% seen once. Time point defined: patch test 3, about 24 weeks after DPC sensitization. The treatment is: therapeutic diphenylcyclopropenone sensitization with weekly scalp DPC.

The chain links TRBV5-1 to TRBJ1-4, with D maybe TRBD1 (6 bases). Material: whole blood, obtained in connection with sensitization to the hapten diphenylcyclopropenone (DPC). The source of this sequence is a woman between 50 and 59 years old with alopecia areata. Some clones in this sample may be carry-over from other donors' samples. CDR3 in DNA: TGCGCCAGCAGCAACAGGGTATCGGAAAAACTGTTTTTT. It translates to CASSNRVSEKLFF.